This TCR beta chain was identified during a study of CD8+ T cells in alopecia areata. Regarding this clone: Its antigen is as yet unknown.

cDNA reverse transcribed from extracted RNA served as the sequencing template. The repertoire was sequenced with immunoSEQ multiplex PCR; TCRdb's copy has only in-frame clones and lacks some. The repertoire holds 37,000 or so clones, with roughly 53% as singletons. Study-wide findings and caveats: Greater clonality was observed in lesional scalp samples, especially alopecia totalis/universalis, versus normal scalp.

Germline loops: CDR1 LGHNA, CDR2 YNFKEQ. The length of the CDR3 is 15 residues. Trimming took 4 bases from V and 2 from J, leaving 13 bases between them. CD4+ cells of about 5 patients were further sorted as CD25+CD127-. Peripheral blood and lesional scalp punch biopsies were taken from alopecia areata patients. The chain joins TRBV4-2 to TRBJ2-3; D may be TRBD1 or TRBD2 (5 bases each). The TCR originated in a human donor with alopecia areata. Input material: CD4+ Tregs sorted from blood. CDR3 bases: TGTGCCAGCAGCCCCTTAACGGGGCACACAGATACGCAGTATTTT. Encoded protein: CASSPLTGHTDTQYF.